This T cell receptor beta chain came from a study of cytomegalovirus exposure and HLA in healthy donors. Across the study: Both the approximately 130 validation repertoires and the 550 to 750 first-cohort repertoires used the same platform, as reported by a later analysis.

Produced via immunoSEQ multiplex PCR; TCRdb's table is partial and in-frame only. This sample has 200,000 to 250,000 clones, with over 80% found just once. Germline assignment: CDR1 MNHEY and CDR2 SMNVEV (reference sequence). The CDR3 runs 14 residues. V gave up 4 bases and J gave up 5 bases, with 14 bases separating them. The sequenced sample consisted of PBMCs. The V gene is TRBV27, the J gene TRBJ2-5; the D gene is possibly TRBD2 (7 bases). The receptor's source is a woman in her twenties or thirties in good health and CMV-seropositive. The CDR3 here is CASSSRGEGETQYF. CDR3 coding DNA: TGTGCCAGCAGTTCAAGGGGGGAGGGGGAGACCCAGTACTTC.